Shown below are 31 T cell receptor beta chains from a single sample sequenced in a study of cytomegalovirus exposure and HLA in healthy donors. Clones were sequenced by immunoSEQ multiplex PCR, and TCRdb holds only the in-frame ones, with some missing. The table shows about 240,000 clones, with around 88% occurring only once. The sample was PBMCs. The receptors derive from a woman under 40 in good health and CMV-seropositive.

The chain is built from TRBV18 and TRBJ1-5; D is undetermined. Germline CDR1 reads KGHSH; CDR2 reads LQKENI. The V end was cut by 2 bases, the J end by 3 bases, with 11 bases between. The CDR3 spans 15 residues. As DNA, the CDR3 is TGTGCCAGCTCACCAAACATCCAGGTCAATCAGCCCCAGCATTTT. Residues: CASSPNIQVNQPQHF.

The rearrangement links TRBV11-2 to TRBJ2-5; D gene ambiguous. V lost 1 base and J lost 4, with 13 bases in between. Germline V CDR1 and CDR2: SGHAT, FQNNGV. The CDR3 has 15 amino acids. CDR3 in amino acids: CASSLVSGPPETQYF. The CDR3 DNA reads TGTGCCAGCAGCTTAGTTAGTGGGCCCCCAGAGACCCAGTACTTC.

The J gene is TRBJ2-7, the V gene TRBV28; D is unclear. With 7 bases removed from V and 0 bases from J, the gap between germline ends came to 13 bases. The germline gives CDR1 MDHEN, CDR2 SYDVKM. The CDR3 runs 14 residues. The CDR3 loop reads CASTITESSYEQYF. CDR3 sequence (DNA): TGTGCCAGCACCATTACAGAGTCCTCCTACGAGCAGTACTTC.

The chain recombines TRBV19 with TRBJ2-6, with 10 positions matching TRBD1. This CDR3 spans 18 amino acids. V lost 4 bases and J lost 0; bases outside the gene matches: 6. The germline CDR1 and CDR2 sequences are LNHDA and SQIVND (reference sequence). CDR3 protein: CASSRAGQGGSGANVLTF. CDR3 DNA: TGTGCCAGTAGTAGAGCCGGACAGGGGGGCTCTGGGGCCAACGTCCTGACTTTC. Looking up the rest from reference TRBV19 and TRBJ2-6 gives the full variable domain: DGGITQSPKYLFRKEGQNVTLSCEQNLNHDAMYWYRQDPGQGLRLIYYSQIVNDFQKGDIAEGYSVSREKKESFPLTVTSAQKNPTAFYLCASSRAGQGGSGANVLTFGAGSRLTVL.

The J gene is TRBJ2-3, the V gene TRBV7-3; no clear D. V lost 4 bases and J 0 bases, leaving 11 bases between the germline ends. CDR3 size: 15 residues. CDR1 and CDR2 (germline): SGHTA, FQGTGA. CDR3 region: CASSSRGASTDTQYF. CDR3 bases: TGTGCCAGCAGCTCCCGCGGCGCTAGCACAGATACGCAGTATTTT.

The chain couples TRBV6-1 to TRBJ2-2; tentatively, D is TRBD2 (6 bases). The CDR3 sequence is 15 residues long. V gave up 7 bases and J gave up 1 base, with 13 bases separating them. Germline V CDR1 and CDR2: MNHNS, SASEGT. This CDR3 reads CASTNWRGNTGELFF. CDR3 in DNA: TGTGCCAGCACGAACTGGCGGGGGAACACCGGGGAGCTGTTTTTT.

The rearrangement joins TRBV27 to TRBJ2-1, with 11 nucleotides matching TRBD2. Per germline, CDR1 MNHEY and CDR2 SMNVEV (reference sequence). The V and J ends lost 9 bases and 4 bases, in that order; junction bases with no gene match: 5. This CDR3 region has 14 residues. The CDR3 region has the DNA TGTGCCAGTTATCCTAGCGGGAGGTACAATGAGCAGTTCTTC. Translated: CASYPSGRYNEQFF.

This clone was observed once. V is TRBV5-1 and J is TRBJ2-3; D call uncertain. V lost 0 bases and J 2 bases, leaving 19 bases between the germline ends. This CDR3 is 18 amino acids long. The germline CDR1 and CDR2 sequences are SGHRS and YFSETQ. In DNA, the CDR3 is TGCGCCAGCAGCTTGGGGCTGGGCTACCAGGTTGACACAGATACGCAGTATTTT. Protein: CASSLGLGYQVDTDTQYF.

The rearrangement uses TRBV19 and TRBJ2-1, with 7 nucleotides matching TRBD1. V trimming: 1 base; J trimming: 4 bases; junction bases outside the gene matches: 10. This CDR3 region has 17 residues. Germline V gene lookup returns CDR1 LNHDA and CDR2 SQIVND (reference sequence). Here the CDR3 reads CASSIGITSGQYNEQFF. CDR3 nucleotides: TGTGCCAGTAGTATAGGAATTACGTCGGGACAGTACAATGAGCAGTTCTTC. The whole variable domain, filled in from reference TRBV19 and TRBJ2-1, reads DGGITQSPKYLFRKEGQNVTLSCEQNLNHDAMYWYRQDPGQGLRLIYYSQIVNDFQKGDIAEGYSVSREKKESFPLTVTSAQKNPTAFYLCASSIGITSGQYNEQFFGPGTRLTVL.

This CDR3 reads CASSSLQGPVYGYTF. The CDR3 region has the DNA TGTGCCAGCAGCTCATTACAGGGGCCGGTCTATGGCTACACCTTC. V usage is TRBV7-2 and J usage is TRBJ1-2; TRBD1 matches at 7 bases. The germline V gene encodes CDR1 SGHTA and CDR2 FQGNSA. Trimming at V came to 4 bases and at J to 4 bases, leaving 9 bases not matched to a gene. The CDR3 consists of 15 residues.

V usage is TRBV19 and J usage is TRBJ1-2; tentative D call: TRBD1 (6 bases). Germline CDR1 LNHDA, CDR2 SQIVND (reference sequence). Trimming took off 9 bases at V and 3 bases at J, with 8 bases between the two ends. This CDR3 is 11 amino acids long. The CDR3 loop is CASRGYYGYTF. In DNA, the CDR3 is TGTGCCAGCAGGGGATACTATGGCTACACCTTC.

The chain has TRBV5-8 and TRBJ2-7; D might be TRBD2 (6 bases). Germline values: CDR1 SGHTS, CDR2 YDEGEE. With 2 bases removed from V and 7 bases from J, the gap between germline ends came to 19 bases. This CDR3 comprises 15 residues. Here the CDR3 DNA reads TGTGCCAGCAGCTTTGGTAGCGGTCCCTTCGGTGAGCAGTACTTC. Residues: CASSFGSGPFGEQYF.

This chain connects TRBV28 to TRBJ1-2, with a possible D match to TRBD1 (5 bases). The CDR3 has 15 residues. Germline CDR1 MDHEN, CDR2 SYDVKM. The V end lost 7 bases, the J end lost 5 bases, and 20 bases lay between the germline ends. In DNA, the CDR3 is TGTGCCAGCACAGAAACCAGACAGCCGAGGTATGGCTACACCTTC. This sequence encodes CASTETRQPRYGYTF.

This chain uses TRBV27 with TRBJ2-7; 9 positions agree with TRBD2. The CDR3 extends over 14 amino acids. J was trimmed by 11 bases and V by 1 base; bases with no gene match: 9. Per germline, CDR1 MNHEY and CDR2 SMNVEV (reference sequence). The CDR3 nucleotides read TGTGCCAGCAGTTTATTAGGTAGCGGGAGCTTCGAGTACTTC. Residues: CASSLLGSGSFEYF.

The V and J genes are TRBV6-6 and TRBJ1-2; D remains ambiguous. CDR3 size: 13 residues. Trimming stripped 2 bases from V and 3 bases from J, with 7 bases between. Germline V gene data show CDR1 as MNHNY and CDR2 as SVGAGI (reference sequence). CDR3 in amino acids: CASSYQIDYGYTF. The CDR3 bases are TGTGCCAGCAGTTACCAGATCGACTATGGCTACACCTTC.

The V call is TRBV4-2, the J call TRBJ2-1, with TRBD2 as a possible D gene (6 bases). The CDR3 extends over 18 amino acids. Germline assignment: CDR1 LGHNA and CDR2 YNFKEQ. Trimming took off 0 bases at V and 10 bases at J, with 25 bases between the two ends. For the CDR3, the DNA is TGTGCCAGCAGCCAAGATAGGGGTAGGCTAGCGCTGACCGAAGAGCAGTTCTTC. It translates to CASSQDRGRLALTEEQFF.

In nucleotides, the CDR3 is TGTGCCAGCAGTGCATTTAAGGGGGGGGACATTCAGTACTTC. Encoded protein: CASSAFKGGDIQYF. The chain is built from TRBV2 and TRBJ2-4; D perhaps matches TRBD2 (7 bases). V was pared by 4 bases and J by 8 bases, with 15 bases between. This CDR3 spans 14 amino acids. Looked up from germline, CDR1 is SNHLY and CDR2 is FYNNEI. The variable domain in full, completed from reference TRBV2 and TRBJ2-4, reads EPEVTQTPSHQVTQMGQEVILRCVPISNHLYFYWYRQILGQKVEFLVSFYNNEISEKSEIFDDQFSVERPDGSNFTLKIRSTKLEDSAMYFCASSAFKGGDIQYFGAGTRLSVL.

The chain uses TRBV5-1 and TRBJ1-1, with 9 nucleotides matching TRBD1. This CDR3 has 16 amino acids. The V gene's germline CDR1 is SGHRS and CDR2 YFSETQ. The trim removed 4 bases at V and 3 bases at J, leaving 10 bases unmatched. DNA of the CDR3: TGCGCCAGCAGCAAAGGGGACAGGGTTTCGGACACTGAAGCTTTCTTT. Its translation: CASSKGDRVSDTEAFF.

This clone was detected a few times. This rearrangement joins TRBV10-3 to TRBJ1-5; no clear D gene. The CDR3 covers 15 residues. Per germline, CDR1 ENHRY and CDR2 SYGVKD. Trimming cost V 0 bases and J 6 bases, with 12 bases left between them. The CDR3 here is CAISESSERGQPQHF. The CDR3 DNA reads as TGTGCCATCAGTGAGTCGTCGGAACGCGGTCAGCCCCAGCATTTT.

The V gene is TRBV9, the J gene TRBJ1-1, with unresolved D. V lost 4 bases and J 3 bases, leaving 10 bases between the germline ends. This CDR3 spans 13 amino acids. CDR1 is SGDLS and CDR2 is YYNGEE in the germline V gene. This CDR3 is CASSLGLDTEAFF. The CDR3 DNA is TGTGCCAGCAGCCTCGGTCTGGACACTGAAGCTTTCTTT.

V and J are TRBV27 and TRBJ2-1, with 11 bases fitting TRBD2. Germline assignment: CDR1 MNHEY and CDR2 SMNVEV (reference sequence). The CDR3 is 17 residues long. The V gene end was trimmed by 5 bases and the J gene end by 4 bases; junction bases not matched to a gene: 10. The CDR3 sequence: CASSILRGLAEYNEQFF. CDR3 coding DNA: TGTGCCAGCAGTATCCTCCGGGGACTAGCGGAATACAATGAGCAGTTCTTC.

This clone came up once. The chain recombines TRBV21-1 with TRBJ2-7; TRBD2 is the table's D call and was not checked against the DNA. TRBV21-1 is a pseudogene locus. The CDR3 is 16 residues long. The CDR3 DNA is TGTGCCAGCAGCAAAGCGGCTAGCGGGTCAAGCTACGAGCAGTACTTC. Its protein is CASSKAASGSSYEQYF.

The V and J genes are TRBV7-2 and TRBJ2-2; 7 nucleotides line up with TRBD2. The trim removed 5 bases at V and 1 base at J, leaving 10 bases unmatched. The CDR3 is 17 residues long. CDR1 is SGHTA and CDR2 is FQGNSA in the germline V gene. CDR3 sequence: CASSDVGLGRNTGELFF. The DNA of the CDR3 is TGTGCCAGCAGCGACGTCGGACTAGGAAGGAACACCGGGGAGCTGTTTTTT.

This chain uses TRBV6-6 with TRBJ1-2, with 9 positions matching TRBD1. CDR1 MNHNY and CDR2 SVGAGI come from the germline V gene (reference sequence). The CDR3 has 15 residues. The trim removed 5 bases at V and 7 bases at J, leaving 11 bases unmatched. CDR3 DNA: TGTGCCAGCAGTCTAGGGGACAGGGTGGGAGTTGGCTACACCTTC. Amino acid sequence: CASSLGDRVGVGYTF.

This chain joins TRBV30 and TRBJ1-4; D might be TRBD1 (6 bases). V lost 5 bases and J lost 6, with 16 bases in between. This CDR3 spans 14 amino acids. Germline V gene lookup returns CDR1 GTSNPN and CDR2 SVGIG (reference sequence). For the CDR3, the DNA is TGTGCCTGGGTGCCACAGGGCCCTGATGAAAAACTGTTTTTT. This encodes CAWVPQGPDEKLFF.

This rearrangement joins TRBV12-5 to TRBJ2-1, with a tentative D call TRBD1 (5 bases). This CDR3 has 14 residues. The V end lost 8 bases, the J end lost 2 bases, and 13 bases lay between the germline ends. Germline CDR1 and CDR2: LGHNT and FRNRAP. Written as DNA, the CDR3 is TGTGCTAGTAAAGTAGACAGTACCTACAATGAGCAGTTCTTC. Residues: CASKVDSTYNEQFF.

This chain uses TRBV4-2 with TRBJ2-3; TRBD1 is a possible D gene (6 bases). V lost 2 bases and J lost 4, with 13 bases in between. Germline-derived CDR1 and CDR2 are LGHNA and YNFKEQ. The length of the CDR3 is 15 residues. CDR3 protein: CASSQQGPGADTQYF. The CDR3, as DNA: TGTGCCAGCAGCCAACAGGGGCCGGGCGCAGATACGCAGTATTTT.

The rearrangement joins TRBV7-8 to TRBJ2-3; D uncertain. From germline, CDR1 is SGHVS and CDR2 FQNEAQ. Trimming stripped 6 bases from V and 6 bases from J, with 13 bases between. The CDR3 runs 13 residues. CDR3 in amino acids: CASRPISRDTQYF. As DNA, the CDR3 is TGTGCCAGCAGACCCATTAGCCGGGATACGCAGTATTTT.

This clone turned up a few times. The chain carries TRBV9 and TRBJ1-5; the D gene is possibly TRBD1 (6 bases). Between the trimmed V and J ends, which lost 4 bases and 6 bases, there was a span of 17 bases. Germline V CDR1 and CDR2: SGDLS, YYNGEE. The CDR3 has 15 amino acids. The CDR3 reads CASSRTTGRGQPQHF. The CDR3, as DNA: TGTGCCAGCAGCCGAACCACAGGGAGAGGTCAGCCCCAGCATTTT.

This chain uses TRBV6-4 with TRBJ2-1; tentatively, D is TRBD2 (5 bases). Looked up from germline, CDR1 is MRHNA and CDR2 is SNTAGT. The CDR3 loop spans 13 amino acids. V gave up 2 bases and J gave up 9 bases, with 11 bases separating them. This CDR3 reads CASSDQRDAEQFF. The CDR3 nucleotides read TGTGCCAGCAGTGACCAACGGGATGCTGAGCAGTTCTTC.

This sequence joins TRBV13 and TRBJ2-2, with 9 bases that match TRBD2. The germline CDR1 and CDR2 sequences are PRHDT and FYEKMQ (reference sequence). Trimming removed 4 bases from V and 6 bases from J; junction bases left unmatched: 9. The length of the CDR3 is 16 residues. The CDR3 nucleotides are TGTGCCAGCAGCTCGGATGGGCTAGCGGGACCCGGGGAGCTGTTTTTT. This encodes CASSSDGLAGPGELFF.